The 16 T cell receptor beta chains in this list originate from one sample, sequenced in a study of blood T cell repertoires in COVID-19. Measured with immunoSEQ multiplex PCR; TCRdb has only the in-frame clones, and not every one. The table has fewer than 200,000 clones, over 70% seen once. Specimen: peripheral blood. Receptors originate from a man between 65 and 79 years old with acute or convalescent COVID-19.

Here the CDR3 DNA reads TGTGCCAGCACCCCGTTAGGGGGCCACTATGGCTACACCTTC. Translating gives CASTPLGGHYGYTF. The chain has TRBV6-5 and TRBJ1-2; 7 nucleotides match TRBD1. Germline CDR1 is MNHEY and CDR2 is SVGAGI. V lost 7 bases, J lost 3 bases, and 8 bases stayed unmatched. This CDR3 is 14 amino acids long.

This chain uses TRBV15 with TRBJ2-7, with TRBD2 matching over 9 bases. Germline-derived CDR1 and CDR2 are LNHNV and YYDKDF (reference sequence). V gave up 0 bases and J gave up 5 bases; unmatched junction bases: 20. This CDR3 spans 20 amino acids. The CDR3 DNA is TGTGCCACCAGCAGAGATATGGCCAGGGGGGCCCCAGGACTAGCGAACGAGCAGTACTTC. It encodes CATSRDMARGAPGLANEQYF.

The chain uses TRBV6-1 and TRBJ2-3, with a possible D match to TRBD2 (6 bases). The germline V gene encodes CDR1 MNHNS and CDR2 SASEGT. The CDR3 length is 12 residues. V was pared by 2 bases and J by 6 bases, with 6 bases between. The CDR3 DNA reads TGTGCCAGCAGTGAACGGGGGGATACGCAGTATTTT. Residues: CASSERGDTQYF.

This clone occurred once. This sequence joins TRBV5-1 and TRBJ2-1, with 11 bases that match TRBD2. This CDR3 spans 17 amino acids. The trim removed 4 bases at V and 6 bases at J, leaving 12 bases unmatched. Per germline, CDR1 SGHRS and CDR2 YFSETQ. The CDR3 spells CASSPTALAGGPNEQFF. In nucleotides, the CDR3 is TGCGCCAGCAGCCCGACGGCGTTAGCGGGGGGGCCCAATGAGCAGTTCTTC. The full variable domain, its missing parts supplied by reference TRBV5-1 and TRBJ2-1, is KAGVTQTPRYLIKTRGQQVTLSCSPISGHRSVSWYQQTPGQGLQFLFEYFSETQRNKGNFPGRFSGRQFSNSRSEMNVSTLELGDSALYLCASSPTALAGGPNEQFFGPGTRLTVL.

The J gene is TRBJ1-1, the V gene TRBV6-4, with 8 bases identical to TRBD1. Trimming at V came to 6 bases and at J to 3 bases, leaving 6 bases not matched to a gene. CDR3 length: 14 residues. Germline lookup yields CDR1 MRHNA and CDR2 SNTAGT. The CDR3 DNA reads as TGTGCCAGCAGCTTACAGGGGGGGGACACTGAAGCTTTCTTT. Translating gives CASSLQGGDTEAFF.

This clone was detected once. The chain uses TRBV7-9 and TRBJ2-1; D ambiguous. The CDR3 has 15 amino acids. The ends were cut back, 1 base at V and 8 bases at J, with 15 bases in the middle. The germline V gene has CDR1 SEHNR and CDR2 FQNEAQ (reference sequence). CDR3 sequence (DNA): TGTGCCAGCAGCTTAGGACTCGCTTCTGCCGATGAGCAGTTCTTC. It encodes CASSLGLASADEQFF.

The chain has TRBV9 and TRBJ1-4; TRBD1 might be the D (5 bases). Germline CDR1 is SGDLS and CDR2 is YYNGEE. V was clipped by 2 bases and J by 7 bases, with 12 bases between them. This CDR3 spans 14 amino acids. CDR3 bases: TGTGCCAGCAGCGTGGGGCCCCTAAGTGAAAAACTGTTTTTT. Residues: CASSVGPLSEKLFF.

J is TRBJ1-1 and V is TRBV7-8, with 7 nucleotides matching TRBD1. With 5 bases clipped from V and 2 bases from J, the junction kept 11 bases outside the gene matches. Germline lookup yields CDR1 SGHVS and CDR2 FQNEAQ. The CDR3 consists of 16 residues. Here the CDR3 DNA reads TGTGCCAGCAGCGCATACAGGGGTGGGATTAACACTGAAGCTTTCTTT. It codes for CASSAYRGGINTEAFF. Filled out from reference TRBV7-8 and TRBJ1-1, the complete variable domain reads GAGVSQSPRYKVAKRGQDVALRCDPISGHVSLFWYQQALGQGPEFLTYFQNEAQLDKSGLPSDRFFAERPEGSVSTLKIQRTQQEDSAVYLCASSAYRGGINTEAFFGQGTRLTVV.

The V gene is TRBV10-2, the J gene TRBJ1-5, with TRBD1 identical over 7 bases. The CDR3 sequence is 14 residues long. Germline V CDR1 and CDR2: WSHSY, SAAADI. V lost 6 bases, J lost 1 base, and 3 bases stayed unmatched. The CDR3 region is CASSEQGSNQPQHF. In DNA form, the CDR3 reads TGCGCCAGCAGCGAACAGGGGAGCAATCAGCCCCAGCATTTT.

This chain connects TRBV6-2 or TRBV6-3 to TRBJ1-1; D is possibly TRBD1 (5 bases). The CDR3 is 14 amino acids. The germline CDR1 and CDR2 sequences are MNHEY and SVGEGT. V was clipped by 5 bases and J by 1 base, with 11 bases between them. CDR3 nucleotides: TGTGCCAGCAGTCACGACAGAAGGAACACTGAAGCTTTCTTT. Amino acid sequence: CASSHDRRNTEAFF.

The CDR3 DNA reads as TGCGCCAGCAGCTTGTGGGGGGGTATGGCAGATACGCAGTATTTT. Protein sequence: CASSLWGGMADTQYF. V gene TRBV5-1 combines with J gene TRBJ2-3; the match to TRBD2 covers 7 bases. CDR1 is SGHRS and CDR2 is YFSETQ in the germline V gene. V was clipped by 1 base and J by 4 bases; unmatched bases: 6. The CDR3 is made up of 15 amino acids. The full variable domain, its missing parts supplied by reference TRBV5-1 and TRBJ2-3, is KAGVTQTPRYLIKTRGQQVTLSCSPISGHRSVSWYQQTPGQGLQFLFEYFSETQRNKGNFPGRFSGRQFSNSRSEMNVSTLELGDSALYLCASSLWGGMADTQYFGPGTRLTVL.

This clone appeared a few times. The chain combines TRBV29-1 with TRBJ2-5; TRBD1 matches 9 bases. Looked up from germline, CDR1 is SQVTM and CDR2 is ANQGSEA. This CDR3 has 13 residues. V was pared by 7 bases and J by 3 bases, with 6 bases of the junction left unmatched. In DNA form, the CDR3 reads TGCAGCGCGCTAAGACAGGGGGAAGAGACCCAGTACTTC. This gives the protein CSALRQGEETQYF.

The chain recombines TRBV5-1 with TRBJ1-2, with D uncertain. Germline assignment: CDR1 SGHRS and CDR2 YFSETQ. This CDR3 is built from 13 residues. V was cut by 4 bases and J by 8 bases, with 15 bases left in between. Written as DNA, the CDR3 is TGCGCCAGCAGCGGCGGTGCGCAACGGGGCTACACCTTC. Translated: CASSGGAQRGYTF.

The chain links TRBV6-1 to TRBJ2-1; 11 positions agree with TRBD1. CDR3 length: 17 amino acids. The V gene's germline CDR1 is MNHNS and CDR2 SASEGT. V lost 2 bases, J lost 8 bases, and 11 bases stayed unmatched. CDR3 protein: CASSERSKGQGDHEQFF. The CDR3, as DNA: TGTGCCAGCAGTGAAAGGAGTAAGGGACAGGGGGATCATGAGCAGTTCTTC.

In its sample, this clone was seen once. The chain uses TRBV5-1 and TRBJ2-1, with D tentatively TRBD1 (6 bases). The germline V and J ends were trimmed by 5 bases and 8 bases, with 14 bases remaining between them. Germline V gene data show CDR1 as SGHRS and CDR2 as YFSETQ. CDR3 length equals 13 residues. The chain's CDR3 is CASRLRQVDEQFF. The CDR3 coding sequence is TGCGCCAGCAGACTAAGACAGGTGGATGAGCAGTTCTTC.

This clone has only a few counts. The genes are TRBV9 and TRBJ2-5; D ambiguous. Germline CDR1 reads SGDLS; CDR2 reads YYNGEE. CDR3 length: 15 amino acids. Trimming left V 4 bases short and J 2 bases short, with 15 bases between. CDR3 DNA sequence: TGTGCCAGCAGCCTCGCAGAAGAAGAACAAGAGACCCAGTACTTC. It specifies CASSLAEEEQETQYF. The variable domain in full, with the rest retrieved from reference TRBV9 and TRBJ2-5, is DSGVTQTPKHLITATGQRVTLRCSPRSGDLSVYWYQQSLDQGLQFLIQYYNGEERAKGNILERFSAQQFPDLHSELNLSSLELGDSALYFCASSLAEEEQETQYFGPGTRLLVL.